The clone carrying this T cell receptor beta chain has a count of ten or more. The source of the sample is a study of T-cell reconstitution after alpha-beta-depleted transplantation in children. Library preparation (for TCRbeta) was performed with unique molecular identifiers. MiXCR was run by TCRdb on the PCR reads, yielding one entry per CDR3 protein. This sample has roughly 610,000 distinct CDR3 sequences, with more than 9% found just once. The length of the CDR3 is 17 residues. Germline assignment: CDR1 SGHDN and CDR2 FVKESK. Germline trimming cut 4 bases from V and 2 bases from J; bases unmatched to any gene: 4.

V and J are TRBV14 and TRBJ2-1; 14 bases align to TRBD2. This receptor was obtained from a human donor who donated a stem cell graft to a child with acute myeloid leukemia. The sample in question was PBMCs from the stem cell graft donor, obtained from the stem cell graft. The CDR3 loop reads CASSPRLAGGPYNEQFF. The CDR3 DNA reads TGTGCCAGCAGCCCCCGACTAGCGGGAGGGCCCTACAATGAGCAGTTCTTC. Based on the CDR3 plus reference TRBV14 and TRBJ2-1, the full variable domain is EAGVTQFPSHSVIEKGQTVTLRCDPISGHDNLYWYRRVMGKEIKFLLHFVKESKQDESGMPNNRFLAERTGGTYSTLKVQPAELEDSGVYFCASSPRLAGGPYNEQFFGPGTRLTVL.